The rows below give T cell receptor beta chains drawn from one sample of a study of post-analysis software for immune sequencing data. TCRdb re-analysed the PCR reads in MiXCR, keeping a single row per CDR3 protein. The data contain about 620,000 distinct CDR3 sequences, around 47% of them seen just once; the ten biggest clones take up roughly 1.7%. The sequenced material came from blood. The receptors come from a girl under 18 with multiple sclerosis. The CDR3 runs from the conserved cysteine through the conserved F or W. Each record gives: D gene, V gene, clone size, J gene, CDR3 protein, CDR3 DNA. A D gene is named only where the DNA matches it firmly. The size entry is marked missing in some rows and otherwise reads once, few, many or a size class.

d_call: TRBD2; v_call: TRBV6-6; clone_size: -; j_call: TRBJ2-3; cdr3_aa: CASSRSGRGGADTQYF; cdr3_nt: TGTGCCAGCAGCCGGAGCGGGAGGGGTGGCGCAGATACGCAGTATTTT
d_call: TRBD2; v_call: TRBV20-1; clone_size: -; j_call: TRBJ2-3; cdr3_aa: CSASVREGSTDTQYF; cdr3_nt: TGCAGTGCTAGTGTGAGGGAGGGGAGCACAGATACGCAGTATTTT
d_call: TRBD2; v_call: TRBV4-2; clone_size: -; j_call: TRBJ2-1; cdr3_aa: CASSQETSGYSYNEQFF; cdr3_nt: TGTGCCAGCAGCCAAGAAACTAGCGGGTACTCCTACAATGAGCAGTTCTTC
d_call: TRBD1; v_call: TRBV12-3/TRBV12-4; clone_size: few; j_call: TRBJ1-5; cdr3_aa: CASRTQGGNQPQHF; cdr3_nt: TGTGCCAGCAGGACACAGGGGGGGAATCAGCCCCAGCATTTT
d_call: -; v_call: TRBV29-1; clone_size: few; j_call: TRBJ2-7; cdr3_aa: CSVGTDQTYEQYF; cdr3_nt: TGCAGCGTTGGGACGGACCAGACCTACGAGCAGTACTTC
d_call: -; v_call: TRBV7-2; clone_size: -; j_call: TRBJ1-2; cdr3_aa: CASSSSAGSGGYTF; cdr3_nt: TGTGCCAGCAGCTCGTCGGCGGGGAGCGGTGGCTACACCTTC
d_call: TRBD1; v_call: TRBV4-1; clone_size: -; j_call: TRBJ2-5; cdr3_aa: CASSQAGTVQETQYF; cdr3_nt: TGCGCCAGCAGCCAAGCTGGGACAGTACAAGAGACCCAGTACTTC
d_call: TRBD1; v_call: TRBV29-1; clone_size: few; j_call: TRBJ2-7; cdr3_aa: CSARLGTGSYEQYF; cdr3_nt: TGCAGCGCCCGGCTGGGGACAGGGTCCTACGAGCAGTACTTC
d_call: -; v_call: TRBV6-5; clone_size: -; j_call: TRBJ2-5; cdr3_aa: CAGSYSGQTQYF; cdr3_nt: TGTGCCGGCAGTTACTCGGGACAGACCCAGTACTTC
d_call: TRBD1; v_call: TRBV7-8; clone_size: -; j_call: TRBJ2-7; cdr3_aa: CASSPGTEGYEQYF; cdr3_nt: TGTGCCAGCAGCCCAGGGACAGAGGGCTACGAGCAGTACTTC
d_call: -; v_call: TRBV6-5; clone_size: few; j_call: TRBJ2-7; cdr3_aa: CASSPLRGAQYF; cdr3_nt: TGTGCCAGCAGTCCCTTAAGGGGCGCCCAGTACTTC
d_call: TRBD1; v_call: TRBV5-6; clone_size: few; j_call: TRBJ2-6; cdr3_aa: CASSLAGQGYAGANVLTF; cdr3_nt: TGTGCCAGCAGCTTGGCGGGACAGGGGTACGCTGGGGCCAACGTCCTGACTTTC
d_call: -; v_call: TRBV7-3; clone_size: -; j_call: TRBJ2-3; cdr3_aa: CASSLYGRASASTDTQYF; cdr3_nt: TGTGCCAGCAGCTTATACGGCCGGGCTAGCGCTAGCACAGATACGCAGTATTTT
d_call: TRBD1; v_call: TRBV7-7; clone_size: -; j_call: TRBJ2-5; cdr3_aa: CASSRDRELETQYF; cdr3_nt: TGTGCTAGTTCGAGGGACAGGGAGTTAGAGACCCAGTACTTC
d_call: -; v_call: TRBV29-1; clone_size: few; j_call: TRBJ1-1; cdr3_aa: CSGGTPESPNTEAFF; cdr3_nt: TGCAGCGGTGGGACACCCGAATCCCCGAACACTGAAGCTTTCTTT
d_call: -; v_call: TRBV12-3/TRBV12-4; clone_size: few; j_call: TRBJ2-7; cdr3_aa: CASSFRDFGNEQYF; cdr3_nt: TGTGCCAGCAGTTTTAGGGACTTTGGTAACGAGCAGTACTTC
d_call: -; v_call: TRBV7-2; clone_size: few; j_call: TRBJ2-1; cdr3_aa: CASSHSAGDFYNEQFF; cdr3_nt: TGTGCCAGCAGCCATAGCGCAGGGGACTTCTACAATGAGCAGTTCTTC
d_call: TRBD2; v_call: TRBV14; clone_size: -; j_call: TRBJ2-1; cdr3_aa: CASRRTSAINEQFF; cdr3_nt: TGTGCCAGCAGGCGGACTAGCGCGATCAATGAGCAGTTCTTC
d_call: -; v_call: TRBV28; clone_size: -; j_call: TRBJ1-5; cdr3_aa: CASSLAGRVGNQPQHF; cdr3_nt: TGTGCCAGCAGTTTAGCGGGCAGGGTGGGCAATCAGCCCCAGCATTTT
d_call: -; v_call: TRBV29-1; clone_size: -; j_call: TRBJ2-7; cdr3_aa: CSVYRSGYEQYF; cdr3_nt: TGCAGCGTTTACAGGAGCGGCTACGAGCAGTACTTC
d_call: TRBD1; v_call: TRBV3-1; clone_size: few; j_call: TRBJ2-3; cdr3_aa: CASSPRGQGYDTQYF; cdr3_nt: TGTGCCAGCAGCCCCCGGGGACAGGGGTATGATACGCAGTATTTT
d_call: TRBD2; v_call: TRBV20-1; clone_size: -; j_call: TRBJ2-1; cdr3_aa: CSARGLAVNEQFF; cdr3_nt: TGCAGTGCTAGGGGACTAGCGGTGAATGAGCAGTTCTTC
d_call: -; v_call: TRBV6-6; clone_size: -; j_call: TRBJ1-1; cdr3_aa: CASSYGAGYRLDTEAFF; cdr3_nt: TGTGCCAGCAGTTATGGGGCCGGGTATAGGTTGGACACTGAAGCTTTCTTT
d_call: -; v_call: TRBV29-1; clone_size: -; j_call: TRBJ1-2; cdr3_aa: CSVAHPSYGDTF; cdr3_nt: TGCAGCGTCGCCCATCCTTCTTATGGCGACACCTTC
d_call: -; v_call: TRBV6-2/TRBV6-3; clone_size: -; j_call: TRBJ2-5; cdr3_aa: CASSYSTRGGPQETQYF; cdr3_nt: TGTGCCAGCAGTTACTCGACCCGGGGCGGACCCCAAGAGACCCAGTACTTC
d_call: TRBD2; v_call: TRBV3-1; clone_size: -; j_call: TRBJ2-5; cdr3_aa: CASSQGSTSGGTPETQYF; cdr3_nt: TGTGCCAGCAGCCAAGGGTCGACTAGCGGGGGGACCCCGGAGACCCAGTACTTC
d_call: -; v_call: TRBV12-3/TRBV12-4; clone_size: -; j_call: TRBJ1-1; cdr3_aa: CASTQYGTPGTEAFF; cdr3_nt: TGTGCCAGCACCCAATACGGGACGCCTGGGACTGAAGCTTTCTTT
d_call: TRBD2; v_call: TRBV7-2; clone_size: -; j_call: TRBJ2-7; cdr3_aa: CASTVWPGGPYEQYF; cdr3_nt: TGTGCCAGCACCGTTTGGCCGGGGGGGCCATACGAGCAGTACTTC
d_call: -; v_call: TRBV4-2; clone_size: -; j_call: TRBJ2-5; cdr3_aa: CASSQDEDETQYF; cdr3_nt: TGTGCCAGCAGCCAAGATGAGGATGAGACCCAGTACTTC
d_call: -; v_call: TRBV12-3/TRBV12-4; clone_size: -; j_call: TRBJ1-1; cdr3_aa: CASTGETEAFF; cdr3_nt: TGTGCCAGCACCGGGGAAACTGAAGCTTTCTTT
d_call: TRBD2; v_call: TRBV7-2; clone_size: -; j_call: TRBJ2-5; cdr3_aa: CASSVRTSGGALVETQYF; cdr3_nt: TGTGCCAGCAGCGTCCGGACTAGCGGGGGGGCGTTAGTGGAGACCCAGTACTTC
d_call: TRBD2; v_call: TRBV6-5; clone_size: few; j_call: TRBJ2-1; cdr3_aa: CASSLLSGNTYNEQFF; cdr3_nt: TGTGCCAGCAGTCTTCTCAGCGGGAATACCTACAATGAGCAGTTCTTC
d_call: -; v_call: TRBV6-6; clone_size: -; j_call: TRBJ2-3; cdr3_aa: CASSYASFTDTQYF; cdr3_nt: TGTGCCAGCAGTTACGCGTCTTTCACAGATACGCAGTATTTT
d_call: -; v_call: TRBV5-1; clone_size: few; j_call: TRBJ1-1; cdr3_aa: CASSSDWGAGRAFF; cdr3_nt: TGCGCCAGCAGCTCGGACTGGGGTGCCGGGAGAGCTTTCTTT
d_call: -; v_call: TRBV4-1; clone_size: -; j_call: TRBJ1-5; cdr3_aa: CASSQVGLRNQPQHF; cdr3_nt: TGCGCCAGCAGCCAAGTGGGGCTTCGGAATCAGCCCCAGCATTTT
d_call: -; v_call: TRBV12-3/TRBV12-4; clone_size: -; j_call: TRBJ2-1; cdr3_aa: CASSLAPGTLGDEQFF; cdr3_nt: TGTGCCAGCAGTTTAGCCCCCGGGACTTTAGGCGATGAGCAGTTCTTC
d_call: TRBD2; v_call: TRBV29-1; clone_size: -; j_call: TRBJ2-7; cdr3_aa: CSVEGLRLAGTLSYEQYF; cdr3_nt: TGCAGCGTTGAAGGATTACGACTAGCGGGAACCCTCTCCTACGAGCAGTACTTC
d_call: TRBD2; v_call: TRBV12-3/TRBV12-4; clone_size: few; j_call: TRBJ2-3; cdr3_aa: CASSHLAGGADTQYF; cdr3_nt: TGTGCCAGCAGTCATCTAGCGGGGGGTGCAGATACGCAGTATTTT
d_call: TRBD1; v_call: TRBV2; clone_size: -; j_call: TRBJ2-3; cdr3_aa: CASSDDRVTDTQYF; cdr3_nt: TGTGCCAGCAGTGACGACAGGGTTACAGATACGCAGTATTTT
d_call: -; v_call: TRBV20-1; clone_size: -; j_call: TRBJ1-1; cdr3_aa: CSTERGFWDTEAFF; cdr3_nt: TGCAGTACAGAAAGGGGGTTTTGGGACACTGAAGCTTTCTTT
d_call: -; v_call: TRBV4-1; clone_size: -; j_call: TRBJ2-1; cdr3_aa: CASSQDLVQRYNEQFF; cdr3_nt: TGCGCCAGCAGCCAAGATCTCGTGCAGAGGTACAATGAGCAGTTCTTC
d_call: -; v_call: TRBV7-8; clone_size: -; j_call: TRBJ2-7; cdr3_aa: CASSSSTGLYEQYF; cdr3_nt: TGTGCCAGCAGCTCAAGCACAGGGCTCTACGAGCAGTACTTC